Here is one T cell receptor beta chain with its context. Its recognized antigen is unknown. It has no much larger one-base neighbor in the sample; base qualities were not kept. The data were taken from a study of T cells after yellow fever vaccination (dated by TCRdb to the late 2010s). Broadly, across the study: Libraries from fractions with low cell numbers were prepared with the SMART-Seq v4 Ultra Low Input RNA kit. Two healthy male donors, one aged 18 to 30 and one aged 30 to 40 years, made up the cohort. To track T-cell clones before and after primary and booster YFV17D yellow fever vaccination, bulk TCR alpha and beta repertoires were sequenced longitudinally. Blood was drawn at multiple timepoints before and after primary and secondary immunization, with bulk PBMC replicates and cell subsets isolated.

The label giving this sample's treatment or condition can be read as: live attenuated yellow fever vaccine strain. At every blood-draw timepoint, two biological replicates of bulk PBMCs were collected. A standard Ficoll-Paque protocol was used to isolate PBMCs from peripheral blood. RNA was extracted with TriZol from bulk PBMCs, CD4 and CD8 fractions, and dextramer-positive and dextramer-negative fractions. TCR cDNA was made using 5'RACE template switching, a step that added a universal primer site and unique molecular identifiers. Priming of cDNA synthesis was performed from both the TCR alpha and TCR beta constant segments. Library amplification used two PCR steps, and the second PCR step added sample barcodes and sequencing adapters. Sequencing of libraries was done on Illumina HiSeq 2500 (2x100 bp) or NovaSeq (2x150 bp). Concerning the study's data processing: Reads were demultiplexed and collapsed into UMI consensus sequences with MIGEC, and V(D)J alignment was performed with MiXCR. Vaccine-responding clonotypes were identified with edgeR using replicate PBMC samples, with FDR below 0.01 and a log2 fold change above 5 up to day 15 being required. Each bulk clonotype was labeled CD4 or CD8 based on which sequenced repertoire, CD4 or CD8, contained the clonotype at higher abundance. TCRdb cleaned the public reads at Q25 with fastp, built clones with MiXCR and kept in-frame beta chains. Entries that share a CDR3 protein sequence are merged under the most common genes and DNA. TCRdb, not the authors, supplied the V and J calls. This sample is represented by approximately 550,000 distinct CDR3 sequences; roughly 13% of them were singletons. The ten top clones hold about 14% of the sample.

What the research found in general, with its limitations: Only a couple of donors were included in the study, so the extent to which the findings can be generalized is limited. Most clones expanded after primary vaccination were re-detected after the booster (almost 98% of CD4 and around 86% of CD8), suggesting broad memory maintenance. A small fraction of clonotypes showed up in both the CD4 and CD8 compartments, probably as a result of convergent recombination. The secondary T-cell response was found to be weaker but faster than the primary response, with a peak reached on day 5 rather than on day 15. FACS-sorted repertoires could contain abundant contaminating clonotypes from the bulk population, so computational filtering was required.

The material was PBMCs, obtained on the day of the yellow fever booster vaccination. This TCR derives from a man aged 25-45 years who received the YFV17D yellow fever vaccine.

The DNA sequence reads TGTGCCAGCAGCTTAACGCGACTAGCGGGAGACGAGCAGTACTTC. Its protein is CASSLTRLAGDEQYF. The chain couples TRBV7-3 to TRBJ2-7; 12 bases in the middle match TRBD2. CDR1 SGHTA and CDR2 FQGTGA are derived from the germline V gene. The CDR3 goes from the cysteine to the phenylalanine over 15 residues. Only the CDR3 DNA stays, 45 bases, in frame from base 1. Trimming leaves V shorter by 0 bases and J shorter by 5 bases, with the junction holding 2 bases beyond the gene matches.